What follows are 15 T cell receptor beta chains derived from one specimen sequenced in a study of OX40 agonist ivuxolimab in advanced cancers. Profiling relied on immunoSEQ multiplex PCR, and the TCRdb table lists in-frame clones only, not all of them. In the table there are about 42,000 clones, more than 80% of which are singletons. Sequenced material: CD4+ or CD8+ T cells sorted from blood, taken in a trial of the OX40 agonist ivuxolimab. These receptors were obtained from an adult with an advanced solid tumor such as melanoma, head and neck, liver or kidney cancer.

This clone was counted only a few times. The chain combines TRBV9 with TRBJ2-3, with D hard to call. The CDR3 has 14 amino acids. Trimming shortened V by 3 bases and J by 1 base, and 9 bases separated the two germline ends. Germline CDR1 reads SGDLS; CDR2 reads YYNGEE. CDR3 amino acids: CASSAQDGTDTQYF. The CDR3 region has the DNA TGTGCCAGCAGCGCCCAGGATGGCACAGATACGCAGTATTTT.

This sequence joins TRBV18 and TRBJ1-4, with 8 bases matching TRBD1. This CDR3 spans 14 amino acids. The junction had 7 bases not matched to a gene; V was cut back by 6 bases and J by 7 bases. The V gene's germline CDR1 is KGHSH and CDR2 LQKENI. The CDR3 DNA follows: TGTGCCAGCTCGTCGGGACAGGAGAGTGAAAAACTGTTTTTT. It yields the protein CASSSGQESEKLFF. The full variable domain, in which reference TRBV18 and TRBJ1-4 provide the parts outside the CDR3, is NAGVMQNPRHLVRRRGQEARLRCSPMKGHSHVYWYRQLPEEGLKFMVYLQKENIIDESGMPKERFSAEFPKEGPSILRIQQVVRGDSAAYFCASSSGQESEKLFFGSGTQLSVL.

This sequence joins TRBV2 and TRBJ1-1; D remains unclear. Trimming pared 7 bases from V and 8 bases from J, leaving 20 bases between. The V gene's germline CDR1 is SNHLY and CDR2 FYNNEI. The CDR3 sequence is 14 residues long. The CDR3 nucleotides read TGTGCCAGCAAGACAAACCGGGGTTCCGCCGAAGCTTTCTTT. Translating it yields CASKTNRGSAEAFF.

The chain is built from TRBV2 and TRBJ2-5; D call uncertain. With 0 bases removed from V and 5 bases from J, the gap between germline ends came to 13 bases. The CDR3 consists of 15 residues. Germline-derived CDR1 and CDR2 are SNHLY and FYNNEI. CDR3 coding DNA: TGTGCCAGCAGTGAAGCGGTTAGGGCGCGGGAGACCCAGTACTTC. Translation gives CASSEAVRARETQYF.

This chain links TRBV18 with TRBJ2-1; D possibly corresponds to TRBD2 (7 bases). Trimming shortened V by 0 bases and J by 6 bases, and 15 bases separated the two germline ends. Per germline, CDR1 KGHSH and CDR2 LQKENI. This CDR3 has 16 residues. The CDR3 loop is CASSPPWGGAINEQFF. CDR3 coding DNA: TGTGCCAGCTCACCACCGTGGGGGGGGGCTATCAATGAGCAGTTCTTC.

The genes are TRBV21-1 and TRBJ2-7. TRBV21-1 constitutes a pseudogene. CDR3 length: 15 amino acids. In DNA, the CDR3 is TGTGCCAGCAGCATAAGCCGGGACGACACCTACGAGCAGTACTTC. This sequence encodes CASSISRDDTYEQYF.

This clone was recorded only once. The CDR3 DNA reads as TGTGCCAGCAGCCCACGGGGGTACGAGCAGTACTTC. Its protein is CASSPRGYEQYF. V and J are TRBV14 and TRBJ2-7, with a weak D call TRBD2 (6 bases). Trimming removed 4 bases at V and 4 bases at J, with 8 bases between. The CDR3 runs 12 residues. The germline V gene has CDR1 SGHDN and CDR2 FVKESK.

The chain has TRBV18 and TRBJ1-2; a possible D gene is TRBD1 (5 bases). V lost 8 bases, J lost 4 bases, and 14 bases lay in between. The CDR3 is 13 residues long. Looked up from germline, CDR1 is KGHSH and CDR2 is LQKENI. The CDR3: CASAETGPYGYTF. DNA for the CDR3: TGTGCCAGCGCGGAGACGGGACCCTATGGCTACACCTTC.

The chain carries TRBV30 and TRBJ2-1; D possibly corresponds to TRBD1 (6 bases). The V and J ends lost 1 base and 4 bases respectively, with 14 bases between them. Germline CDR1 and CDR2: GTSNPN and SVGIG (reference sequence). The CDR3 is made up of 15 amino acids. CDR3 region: CAWSAPPGQYNEQFF. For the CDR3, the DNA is TGTGCCTGGAGTGCTCCCCCCGGACAGTACAATGAGCAGTTCTTC.

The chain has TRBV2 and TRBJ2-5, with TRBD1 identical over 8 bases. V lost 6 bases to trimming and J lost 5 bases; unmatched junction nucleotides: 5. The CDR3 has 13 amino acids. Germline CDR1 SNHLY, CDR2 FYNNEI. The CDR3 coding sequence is TGTGCCAGCAGCGACAGGGGTTTCGAGACCCAGTACTTC. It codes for CASSDRGFETQYF.

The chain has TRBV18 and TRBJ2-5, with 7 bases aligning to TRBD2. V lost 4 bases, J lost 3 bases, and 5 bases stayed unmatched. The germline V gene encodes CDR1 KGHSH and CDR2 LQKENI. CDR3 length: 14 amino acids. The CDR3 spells CASSLKRGEETQYF. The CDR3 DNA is TGTGCCAGCTCACTAAAGCGGGGAGAAGAGACCCAGTACTTC.

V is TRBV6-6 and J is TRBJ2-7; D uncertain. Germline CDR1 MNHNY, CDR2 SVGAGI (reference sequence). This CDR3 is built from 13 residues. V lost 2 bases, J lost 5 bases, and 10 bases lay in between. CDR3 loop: CASSYAGVNEQYF. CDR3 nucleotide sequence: TGTGCCAGCAGTTACGCAGGCGTCAACGAGCAGTACTTC.

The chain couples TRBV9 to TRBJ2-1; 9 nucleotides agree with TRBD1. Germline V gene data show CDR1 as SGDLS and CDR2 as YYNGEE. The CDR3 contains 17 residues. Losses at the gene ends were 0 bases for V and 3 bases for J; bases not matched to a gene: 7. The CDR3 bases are TGTGCCAGCAGCGTAGACGTAGGGACAGGGCACTACAATGAGCAGTTCTTC. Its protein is CASSVDVGTGHYNEQFF. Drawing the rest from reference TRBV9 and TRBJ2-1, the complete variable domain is DSGVTQTPKHLITATGQRVTLRCSPRSGDLSVYWYQQSLDQGLQFLIQYYNGEERAKGNILERFSAQQFPDLHSELNLSSLELGDSALYFCASSVDVGTGHYNEQFFGPGTRLTVL.

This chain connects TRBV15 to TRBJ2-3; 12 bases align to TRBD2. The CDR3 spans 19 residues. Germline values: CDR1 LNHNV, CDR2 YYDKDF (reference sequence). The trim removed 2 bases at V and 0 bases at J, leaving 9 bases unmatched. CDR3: CATSRRTSGAPRSTDTQYF. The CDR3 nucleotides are TGTGCCACCAGCAGAAGGACTAGCGGGGCACCCAGAAGCACAGATACGCAGTATTTT.

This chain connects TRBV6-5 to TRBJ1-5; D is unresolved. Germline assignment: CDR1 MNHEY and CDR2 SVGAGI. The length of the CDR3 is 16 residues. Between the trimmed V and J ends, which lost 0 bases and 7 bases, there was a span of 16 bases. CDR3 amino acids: CASSYSNLGVEQPQHF. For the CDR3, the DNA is TGTGCCAGCAGTTACTCGAATCTCGGGGTGGAACAGCCCCAGCATTTT.